A selection of T cell receptor beta chains follows, all from one sample in a study of T cells in Graves' hyperthyroidism and ophthalmopathy. TCRdb analysed the multiplex PCR reads with MiXCR anew, one entry per CDR3 protein. In the table there are 470,000 or so distinct CDR3 sequences, under 25% of which are singletons. Sequencing input: blood. The receptors shown here come from a man between 18 and 29 years old with Graves' hyperthyroidism. Each CDR3 is given with its conserved first and last residue. The D gene is left open where the match is weak. Only some rows state a clone size, as once, few, many or a class for expanded clones.

j_call: TRBJ2-2
v_call: TRBV6-2/TRBV6-3
clone_size: NA
d_call: NA
cdr3_nt: TGTGCCGCTGGGAGACAGACGAACACCGGGGAGCTGTTTTTT
cdr3_aa: CAAGRQTNTGELFF

j_call: TRBJ1-3
v_call: TRBV15
clone_size: many
d_call: TRBD1
cdr3_nt: TGTGCCACCAGAATAGACAGGGGAGCTGGAAACACCATATATTTT
cdr3_aa: CATRIDRGAGNTIYF

j_call: TRBJ2-6
v_call: TRBV2
clone_size: NA
d_call: NA
cdr3_nt: TGTGCCACCACCCGGCGGCGTGGAGGGCCACTCTGGGCCAACGTCCTGACTTTC
cdr3_aa: CATTRRRGGPLWANVLTF

j_call: TRBJ2-7
v_call: TRBV12-3/TRBV12-4
clone_size: NA
d_call: TRBD1
cdr3_nt: TGTGCCAGCAACCCTCCGGGACAGGGGGTGTACGAGCAGTACTTC
cdr3_aa: CASNPPGQGVYEQYF

j_call: TRBJ2-2
v_call: TRBV6-5
clone_size: many
d_call: NA
cdr3_nt: TGTGCCAGCACCTCCAGGGGAGGCGCGGAGCTGTTTTTT
cdr3_aa: CASTSRGGAELFF

j_call: TRBJ1-5
v_call: TRBV6-1
clone_size: many
d_call: NA
cdr3_nt: TGTGCCAGCAGTGAAGCCAGAGGAGGGGGTAACGGCAATCAGCCCCAGCATTTT
cdr3_aa: CASSEARGGGNGNQPQHF

j_call: TRBJ1-1
v_call: TRBV2
clone_size: many
d_call: NA
cdr3_nt: TGTGCCAGCATACTCGAACGGGTCCCAAAACGAGGGACTGAAGCTTTCTTT
cdr3_aa: CASILERVPKRGTEAFF

j_call: TRBJ1-5
v_call: TRBV6-1
clone_size: many
d_call: NA
cdr3_nt: TGTGCCAGCGGAGGGCAGGGTGGTCAGCCCCAGCATTTT
cdr3_aa: CASGGQGGQPQHF

j_call: TRBJ2-5
v_call: TRBV12-3/TRBV12-4
clone_size: NA
d_call: NA
cdr3_nt: TGTGCCAGCAGGGCTAGTGTGTTGGACCAAGAGACCCAGTACTTC
cdr3_aa: CASRASVLDQETQYF

j_call: TRBJ2-7
v_call: TRBV29-1
clone_size: many
d_call: NA
cdr3_nt: TGCAGCGTTGAGCCAGAGATTCCTGGGACATACTACGAGCAGTACTTC
cdr3_aa: CSVEPEIPGTYYEQYF

j_call: TRBJ1-5
v_call: TRBV28
clone_size: many
d_call: TRBD1
cdr3_nt: TGTGCCAGCAGTTCCCACAGGGGCAGGGTCAATCAGCCCCAGCATTTT
cdr3_aa: CASSSHRGRVNQPQHF

j_call: TRBJ2-7
v_call: TRBV3-1
clone_size: NA
d_call: NA
cdr3_nt: TGTGCCAGCAGCCCCTCCAAGGGGGTTCCCTACGAGCAGTACTTC
cdr3_aa: CASSPSKGVPYEQYF

j_call: TRBJ1-2
v_call: TRBV29-1
clone_size: many
d_call: TRBD1
cdr3_nt: TGCAGCGTCCGAAGGGACAGCAACTATGGCTACACCTTC
cdr3_aa: CSVRRDSNYGYTF

j_call: TRBJ1-5
v_call: TRBV15
clone_size: few
d_call: NA
cdr3_nt: TGTGCCACCAGCAGAGAACAGTCGGTCAATCAGCCCCAGCATTTT
cdr3_aa: CATSREQSVNQPQHF

j_call: TRBJ1-5
v_call: TRBV12-3/TRBV12-4
clone_size: many
d_call: NA
cdr3_nt: TGTGCCAGCAGTTTTACGGAACAGCCCCAGCATTTT
cdr3_aa: CASSFTEQPQHF

j_call: TRBJ2-7
v_call: TRBV7-2
clone_size: NA
d_call: TRBD2
cdr3_nt: TGTGCCAGCAGCCTCGGGGGGGGCGATCCCTACGAGCAGTACTTC
cdr3_aa: CASSLGGGDPYEQYF

j_call: TRBJ1-1
v_call: TRBV28
clone_size: NA
d_call: NA
cdr3_nt: TGTGCCAGCAGAGACATAATCCTGACTGAAGCTTTCTTT
cdr3_aa: CASRDIILTEAFF

j_call: TRBJ2-5
v_call: TRBV12-5
clone_size: NA
d_call: TRBD2
cdr3_nt: TGTGCTAGTGGTTTGCGGACTAGCGGGAGCTGGGAGACCCAGTACTTC
cdr3_aa: CASGLRTSGSWETQYF

j_call: TRBJ2-2
v_call: TRBV28
clone_size: many
d_call: NA
cdr3_nt: TGTGCCAGCAGTGCCTACCTGGGGACCGGGGAGCTGTTTTTT
cdr3_aa: CASSAYLGTGELFF

j_call: TRBJ2-5
v_call: TRBV25-1
clone_size: few
d_call: NA
cdr3_nt: TGTGCCAGCAGTGCTAATTACCAAGAGACCCAGTACTTC
cdr3_aa: CASSANYQETQYF

j_call: TRBJ2-7
v_call: TRBV6-2/TRBV6-3
clone_size: medium-sized
d_call: TRBD1
cdr3_nt: TGTGCCAGCAGCTACCGGGACAGGAGCTCCTACGAGCAGTACTTC
cdr3_aa: CASSYRDRSSYEQYF

j_call: TRBJ2-5
v_call: TRBV6-1
clone_size: many
d_call: NA
cdr3_nt: TGTGCCAGCAGCAGAGGACTAGGGGGCGCGGAAGAGACCCAGTACTTC
cdr3_aa: CASSRGLGGAEETQYF